The present T cell receptor (beta chain) was sequenced within a study of T cell repertoires in cytomegalovirus infection. Study background: Public signatures in TCR beta pointed to CMV infection and matching HLA type. Whole-study results and caveats: CMV carriers having the relevant HLA were flagged by cumulative public TCR beta family frequency.

TCRdb independently ran MiXCR on the reads; one entry per CDR3 protein. The sample has about 360,000 distinct CDR3 sequences; around a sixth are singletons. There are many counts of this clonotype. The antigen is unknown. The CDR3 is 13 residues long. The germline V gene encodes CDR1 LNHDA and CDR2 SQIVND (reference sequence). J gave up 5 bases and V 5 bases, and 4 bases lay outside the gene matches. Sequenced material: PBMCs. The source is a human donor in good health (CMV status not recorded). Some clones in this sample may be carry-over from other donors' samples. The chain carries TRBV19 and TRBJ2-5; 8 nucleotides agree with TRBD1. The CDR3 DNA reads TGTGCCAGTAGTGTAGGACAGGGCGAGACCCAGTACTTC. It yields the protein CASSVGQGETQYF.